Shown below are 11 T cell receptor beta chains from a single sample sequenced in a study of regulatory T cells in long-lasting Graves disease. Time point: persistent/refractory GD, antithyroid drugs over 5 years with positive TRAb. The TCR library was prepared using RNA isolated from PBMCs. Arm-PCR of CDR3 regions and iRepertoire HTBI primers were the basis on which TCR beta libraries were built. TCRdb re-derived calls from the multiplex PCR reads in MiXCR, one entry per CDR3 protein. Found here are 350,000 to 500,000 distinct CDR3 sequences, 21% of them singletons; the top ten hold roughly an eighth. Specimen: peripheral blood mononuclear cells (PBMCs), collected when the disease was refractory, from a patient treated with antithyroid drugs. The receptors stem from a female donor with Graves disease.

The V gene is TRBV28, the J gene TRBJ1-5; D uncertain. V lost 6 bases and J lost 6, with 15 bases in between. Germline V gene lookup returns CDR1 MDHEN and CDR2 SYDVKM. This CDR3 region has 14 residues. The CDR3 nucleotides read TGTGCCAGCAGCCCCCTGACAAGTTTTCAGCCCCAGCATTTT. Residues: CASSPLTSFQPQHF.

In this sample, this clonotype turned up many times. The CDR3 DNA is TGTGCCAGCAGCCTCCCGGGACAGGTTTTTCGGGAGCAGTACTTC. Protein: CASSLPGQVFREQYF. The chain combines TRBV28 with TRBJ2-7; TRBD1 matches 8 bases. From germline, CDR1 is MDHEN and CDR2 SYDVKM. The J segment lost 7 bases and the V segment lost 6 bases, leaving 14 bases of the junction unmatched. The CDR3 is 15 residues long.

V usage is TRBV10-3 and J usage is TRBJ2-7; no definite D call. The germline CDR1 and CDR2 sequences are ENHRY and SYGVKD. The CDR3 extends over 13 amino acids. Trimming cost V 4 bases and J 4 bases, with 11 bases left between them. The CDR3 here is CAISGASSYEQYF. CDR3 nucleotides: TGTGCCATCAGTGGGGCGTCTTCGTACGAGCAGTACTTC.

The genes are TRBV5-1 and TRBJ2-6, with D perhaps TRBD2 (7 bases). The CDR3 is made up of 20 amino acids. V was shortened by 4 bases and J by 1 base, with 24 bases between the two germline ends. CDR1 is SGHRS, CDR2 YFSETQ, per germline. CDR3 protein: CASSKTLSEGEGSGANVLTF. The CDR3 DNA reads TGCGCCAGCAGCAAAACCCTCTCCGAGGGGGAGGGGTCTGGGGCCAACGTCCTGACTTTC.

The CDR3, as DNA: TGTGCCAGCAGCCAATCGGAGTACCCCGGGGAGCTGTTTTTT. Its protein is CASSQSEYPGELFF. The chain combines TRBV3-1 with TRBJ2-2; no reliable D call. Deletions cut 2 bases from V and 6 bases from J, with 10 bases between. CDR1 and CDR2 from the germline V gene are LGHDT and YNNKEL (reference sequence). The CDR3 has 14 residues.

The chain couples TRBV5-6 to TRBJ2-7; D unresolved. Near its end, the DNA agrees better with TRBJ2-1, so the J call may be wrong. Germline V gives CDR1 SGHDT, CDR2 YYEEEE. The CDR3 has 16 residues. CDR3 nucleotide sequence: TGTGCCAGCAGTTTTCTCCCGGACCTGACCCTCGATGAGCAGTTCTTC. Protein: CASSFLPDLTLDEQFF.

This clonotype was found a few times. This chain connects TRBV20-1 to TRBJ2-7; D is possibly TRBD2 (7 bases). CDR3 length: 13 residues. V was clipped by 6 bases and J by 4 bases, with 16 bases between them. The germline CDR1 and CDR2 sequences are DFQATT and SNEGSKA (reference sequence). CDR3 protein: CSAGGTGGYEQYF. Here the CDR3 DNA reads TGCAGTGCAGGGGGGACGGGGGGTTACGAGCAGTACTTC.

This clonotype was seen a few times. The rearrangement uses TRBV4-1 and TRBJ1-6, with a weak D call TRBD1 (6 bases). CDR1 and CDR2 (germline): MGHRA, YSYEKL. The V end was cut by 1 base, the J end by 4 bases, with 11 bases between. The CDR3 is 16 residues long. In DNA, the CDR3 is TGCGCCAGCAGCCAAGCAGGGGTTGGGTATAATTCACCCCTCCACTTT. Translation: CASSQAGVGYNSPLHF.

This clonotype occurred many times. This rearrangement joins TRBV28 to TRBJ2-7, with TRBD2 as a possible D gene (5 bases). This CDR3 is built from 14 residues. Per the germline V gene, CDR1 is MDHEN and CDR2 is SYDVKM. Trimming took 5 bases from V and 6 from J, leaving 17 bases between them. The CDR3 DNA follows: TGTGCCAGCAGTCCCGCCCGTACTAGGAGCGAGCAGTACTTC. Amino acid sequence: CASSPARTRSEQYF.

The chain employs TRBV28 and TRBJ2-3; D not certain. The ends were cut back, 3 bases at V and 1 base at J, with 11 bases in the middle. In germline, CDR1 is MDHEN, CDR2 SYDVKM. CDR3 size: 15 residues. The CDR3 nucleotides are TGTGCCAGCAGTTTCCTAGATGTGGGCACAGATACGCAGTATTTT. This gives the protein CASSFLDVGTDTQYF.

The V call is TRBV19, the J call TRBJ2-7, with D maybe TRBD1 (6 bases). The CDR3 is made up of 14 amino acids. V gave up 4 bases and J gave up 5 bases, with 15 bases separating them. Per the germline V gene, CDR1 is LNHDA and CDR2 is SQIVND (reference sequence). CDR3 coding DNA: TGTGCCAGTAGTACGCCTACAGGGAGCAACGAGCAGTACTTC. Protein product: CASSTPTGSNEQYF.